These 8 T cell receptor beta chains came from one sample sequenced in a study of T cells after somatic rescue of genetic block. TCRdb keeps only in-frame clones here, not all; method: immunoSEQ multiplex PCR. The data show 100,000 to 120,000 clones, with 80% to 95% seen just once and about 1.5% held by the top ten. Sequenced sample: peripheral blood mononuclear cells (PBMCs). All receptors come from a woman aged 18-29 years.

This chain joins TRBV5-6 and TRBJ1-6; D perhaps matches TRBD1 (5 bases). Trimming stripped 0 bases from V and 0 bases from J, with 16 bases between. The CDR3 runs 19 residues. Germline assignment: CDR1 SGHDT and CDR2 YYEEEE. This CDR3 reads CASSLGGTLASSYNSPLHF. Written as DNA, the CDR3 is TGTGCCAGCAGCTTGGGGGGGACCCTGGCGAGCTCCTATAATTCACCCCTCCACTTT.

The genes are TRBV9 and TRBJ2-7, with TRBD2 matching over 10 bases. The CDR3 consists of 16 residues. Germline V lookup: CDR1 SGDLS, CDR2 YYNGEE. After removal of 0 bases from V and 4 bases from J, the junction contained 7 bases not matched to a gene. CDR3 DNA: TGTGCCAGCAGCGTAGGTGAGCGGGGGGGCCGGTACGAGCAGTACTTC. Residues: CASSVGERGGRYEQYF.

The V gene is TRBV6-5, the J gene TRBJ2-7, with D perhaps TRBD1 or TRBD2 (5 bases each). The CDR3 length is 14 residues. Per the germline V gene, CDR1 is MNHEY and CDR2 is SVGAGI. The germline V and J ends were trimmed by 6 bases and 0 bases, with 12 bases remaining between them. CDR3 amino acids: CASSTGALSYEQYF. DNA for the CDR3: TGTGCCAGCAGCACCGGGGCCCTCTCCTACGAGCAGTACTTC.

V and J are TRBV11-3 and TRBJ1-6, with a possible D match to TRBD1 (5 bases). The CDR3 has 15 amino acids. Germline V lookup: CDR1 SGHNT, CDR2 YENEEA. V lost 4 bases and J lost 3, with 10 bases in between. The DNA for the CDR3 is TGTGCCAGCAGCTCCGGGACTCGCTATAATTCACCCCTCCACTTT. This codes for CASSSGTRYNSPLHF.

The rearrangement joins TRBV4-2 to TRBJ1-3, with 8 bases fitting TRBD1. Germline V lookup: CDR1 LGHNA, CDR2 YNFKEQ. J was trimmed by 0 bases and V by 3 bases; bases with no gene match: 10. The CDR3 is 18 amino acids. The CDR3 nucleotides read TGTGCCAGCAGCCAGGACGGTTTTGGACAGGGCTCTGGAAACACCATATATTTT. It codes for CASSQDGFGQGSGNTIYF.

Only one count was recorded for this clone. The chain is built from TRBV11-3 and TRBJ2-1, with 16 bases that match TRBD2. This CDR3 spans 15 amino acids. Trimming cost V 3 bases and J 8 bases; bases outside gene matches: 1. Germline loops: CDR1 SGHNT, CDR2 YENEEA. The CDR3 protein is CASSFGTSGGDEQFF. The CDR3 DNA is TGTGCCAGCAGCTTCGGGACTAGCGGGGGGGATGAGCAGTTCTTC.

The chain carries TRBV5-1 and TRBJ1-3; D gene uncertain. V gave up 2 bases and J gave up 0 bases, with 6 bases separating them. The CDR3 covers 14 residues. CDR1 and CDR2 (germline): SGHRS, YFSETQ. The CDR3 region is CASSLASSGNTIYF. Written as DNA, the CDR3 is TGCGCCAGCAGCTTAGCGAGCTCTGGAAACACCATATATTTT.

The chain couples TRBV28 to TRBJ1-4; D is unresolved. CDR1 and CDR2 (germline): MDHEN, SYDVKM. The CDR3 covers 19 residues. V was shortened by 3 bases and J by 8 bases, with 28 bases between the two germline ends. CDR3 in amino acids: CASSFPRERTRPDEEKLFF. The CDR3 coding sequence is TGTGCCAGCAGTTTCCCCCGTGAGAGAACCCGTCCCGATGAGGAAAAACTGTTTTTT.